The 10 T cell receptor beta chains below all came from one sample that was sequenced in a study of beta chain features in type 1 diabetes. The study reverse transcribed the entire isolated RNA, so it sequenced expressed TCRB transcripts. The repertoire was sequenced with immunoSEQ multiplex PCR; TCRdb's copy has only in-frame clones and lacks some. The sample contains 860,000 or so clones, about a sixth of which appear only once. Sequencing input: naive CD4+ T cells from blood. These receptors were obtained from a woman under 30 in good health.

V and J are TRBV9 and TRBJ2-1, with 7 positions matching TRBD2. J was trimmed by 3 bases and V by 2 bases; bases with no gene match: 5. The CDR3 is 15 residues long. Germline V CDR1 and CDR2: SGDLS, YYNGEE. The CDR3 nucleotides are TGTGCCAGCAGCGTCTTATCGGGAGGCTACAATGAGCAGTTCTTC. Its protein is CASSVLSGGYNEQFF.

The chain employs TRBV18 and TRBJ2-7; D perhaps matches TRBD1 (6 bases). V gave up 4 bases and J gave up 2 bases, with 12 bases separating them. The length of the CDR3 is 14 residues. Germline V CDR1 and CDR2: KGHSH, LQKENI. CDR3 DNA sequence: TGTGCCAGCTCACGGGGGACACCCACCTACGAGCAGTACTTC. The encoded protein is CASSRGTPTYEQYF.

The rearrangement joins TRBV9 to TRBJ2-6; the D is unclear. The CDR3 length is 15 residues. Germline V gene sequence: CDR1 SGDLS, CDR2 YYNGEE. Trimming removed 0 bases at V and 4 bases at J, with 8 bases between. CDR3 nucleotide sequence: TGTGCCAGCAGCGTAGGAACCTCGGGGGCCAACGTCCTGACTTTC. Amino acid sequence: CASSVGTSGANVLTF.

This chain joins TRBV6-1 and TRBJ2-5, with 10 bases identical to TRBD1. The CDR3 has 15 amino acids. The V segment lost 3 bases and the J segment 7 bases; nucleotides outside the gene matches: 8. The V gene's germline CDR1 is MNHNS and CDR2 SASEGT. The CDR3 nucleotides are TGTGCCAGCAGTGAGAGCGGGACAGGGGTCGGGACCCAGTACTTC. It codes for CASSESGTGVGTQYF.

This clone has ten or more counts. The chain combines TRBV13 with TRBJ2-1; TRBD2 agrees at 7 bases. V lost 5 bases, J lost 0 bases, and 4 bases stayed unmatched. Germline V lookup: CDR1 PRHDT, CDR2 FYEKMQ (reference sequence). This CDR3 has 15 amino acids. CDR3: CASSGGLDSYNEQFF. For the CDR3, the DNA is TGTGCCAGCAGCGGAGGACTAGACTCCTACAATGAGCAGTTCTTC.

The chain couples TRBV10-3 to TRBJ2-3, with TRBD1 as a possible D gene (6 bases). This CDR3 has 13 amino acids. Per the germline V gene, CDR1 is ENHRY and CDR2 is SYGVKD. V dropped 7 bases and J dropped 3 bases, with 11 bases sitting between them. CDR3 sequence reads: CAINLRGTDTQYF. For the CDR3, the DNA is TGTGCCATCAACCTAAGGGGGACAGATACGCAGTATTTT.

The table lists this clone with a few counts. CDR3 coding DNA: TGTGCCAGCAGCTTCTGGTTGGGGGCTCCCTACGAGCAGTACTTC. It is translated as CASSFWLGAPYEQYF. V and J are TRBV7-2 and TRBJ2-7; perhaps TRBD1 as D (6 bases). Germline V gives CDR1 SGHTA, CDR2 FQGNSA. V was shortened by 3 bases and J by 2 bases, with 14 bases between the two germline ends. The CDR3 runs 15 residues.

The V call is TRBV20-1, the J call TRBJ1-4; D remains unclear. Germline lookup yields CDR1 DFQATT and CDR2 SNEGSKA (reference sequence). Trimming removed 4 bases at V and 5 bases at J, with 5 bases between. The CDR3 runs to 11 residues. The CDR3 spells CSANRNEKLFF. The CDR3 bases are TGCAGTGCTAACAGAAATGAAAAACTGTTTTTT.

This clone appeared a few times. The chain employs TRBV29-1 and TRBJ2-5; 9 bases line up with TRBD1. Germline trimming cut 5 bases from V and 2 bases from J; bases unmatched to any gene: 6. This CDR3 contains 14 residues. Per the germline V gene, CDR1 is SQVTM and CDR2 is ANQGSEA. The CDR3 here is CSVLGQGHQETQYF. The CDR3 DNA follows: TGCAGCGTTTTGGGACAGGGACATCAAGAGACCCAGTACTTC.

Only a few counts were recorded for this clone. Distinct nucleotide sequences in the sample also encode this CDR3. The V gene is TRBV6-6, the J gene TRBJ2-1; the D is unclear. The CDR3 totals 12 residues. Trimming pared 0 bases from V and 6 bases from J, leaving 3 bases between. Germline loops: CDR1 MNHNY, CDR2 SVGAGI (reference sequence). In DNA form, the CDR3 reads TGTGCCAGCAGTTACTCCGGCAATGAGCAGTTCTTC. Translating it yields CASSYSGNEQFF.